This TCR beta chain was identified during a study of T-cell reconstitution after alpha-beta-depleted transplantation in children. Unique molecular identifiers featured in how the TCRbeta library was prepared. TCRdb re-derived calls from the PCR reads in MiXCR, one entry per CDR3 protein. The sample holds about a million distinct CDR3 sequences, roughly 29% seen once. This clonotype showed up just a few times. V lost 4 bases to trimming and J lost 5 bases, with 10 bases between them. The CDR3 length is 12 residues. CDR1 SGHKS and CDR2 YYEKEE come from the germline V gene (reference sequence). The TCR was taken from a boy less than two years old who had a stem cell transplant for SCID, so the T cells may come from the graft donor. The input for sequencing was PBMCs, mostly from graft donor cells, taken 360 days after TCRalphabeta/CD19-depleted stem cell transplant. The chain joins TRBV5-5 to TRBJ2-7; D is uncertain. CDR3 DNA: TGTGCCAGCAGCCCGGTCAAGAACGAGCAGTACTTC. Its translation: CASSPVKNEQYF. Using reference TRBV5-5 and TRBJ2-7 for the parts outside the CDR3, the full variable domain is DAGVTQSPTHLIKTRGQQVTLRCSPISGHKSVSWYQQVLGQGPQFIFQYYEKEERGRGNFPDRFSARQFPNYSSELNVNALLLGDSALYLCASSPVKNEQYFGPGTRLTVT.